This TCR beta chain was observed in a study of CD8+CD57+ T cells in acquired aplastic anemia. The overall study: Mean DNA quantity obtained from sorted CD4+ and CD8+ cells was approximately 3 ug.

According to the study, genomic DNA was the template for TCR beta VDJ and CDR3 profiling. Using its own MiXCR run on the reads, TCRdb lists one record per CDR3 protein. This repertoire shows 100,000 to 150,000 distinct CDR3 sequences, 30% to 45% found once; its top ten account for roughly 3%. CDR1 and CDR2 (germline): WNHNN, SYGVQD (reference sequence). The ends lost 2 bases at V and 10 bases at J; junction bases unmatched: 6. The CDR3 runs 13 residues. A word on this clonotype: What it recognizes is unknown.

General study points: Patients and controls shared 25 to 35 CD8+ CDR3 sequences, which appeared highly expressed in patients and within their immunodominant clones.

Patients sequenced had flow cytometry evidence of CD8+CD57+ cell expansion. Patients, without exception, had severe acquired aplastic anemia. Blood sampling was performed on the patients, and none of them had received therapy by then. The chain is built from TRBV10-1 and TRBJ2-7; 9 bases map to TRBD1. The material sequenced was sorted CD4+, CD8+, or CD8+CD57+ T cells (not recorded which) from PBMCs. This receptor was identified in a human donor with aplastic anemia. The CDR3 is CASSEGTGKTQYV. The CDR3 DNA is TGCGCCAGCAGTGAGGGGACAGGGAAGACCCAGTACGTC.